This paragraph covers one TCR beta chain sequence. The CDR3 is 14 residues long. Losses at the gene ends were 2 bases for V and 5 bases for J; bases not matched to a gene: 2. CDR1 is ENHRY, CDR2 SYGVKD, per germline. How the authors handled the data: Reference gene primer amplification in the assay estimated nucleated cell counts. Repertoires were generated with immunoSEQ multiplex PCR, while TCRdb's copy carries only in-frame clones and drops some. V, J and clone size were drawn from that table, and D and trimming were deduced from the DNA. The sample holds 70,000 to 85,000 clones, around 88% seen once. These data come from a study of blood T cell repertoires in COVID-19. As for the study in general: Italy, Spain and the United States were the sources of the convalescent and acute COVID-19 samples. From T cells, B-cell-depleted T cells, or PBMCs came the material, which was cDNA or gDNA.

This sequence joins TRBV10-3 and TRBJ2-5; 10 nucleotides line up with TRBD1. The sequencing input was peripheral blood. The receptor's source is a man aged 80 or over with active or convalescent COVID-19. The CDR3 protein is CAISEGTGVETQYF. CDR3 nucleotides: TGTGCCATCAGTGAGGGGACAGGGGTCGAGACCCAGTACTTC.